This T cell receptor beta chain stems from a study of CD8+ T cells in alopecia areata. Study findings and constraints: The study found tofacitinib significantly decreased scalp clonality and expanded CD8+ clones among the top 100. It was observed that many expanded lesional clones persisted in scalp and blood during tofacitinib.

Documented treatment: oral pan-JAK inhibitor, 5-10 mg twice daily. CDR3 size: 14 residues. Germline CDR1 reads SQVTM; CDR2 reads ANQGSEA. Trimming removed 3 bases from V and 2 bases from J, with 14 bases in between. Isolated RNA was reverse transcribed into cDNA used as the sequencing template. Method: immunoSEQ multiplex PCR; TCRdb's copy keeps in-frame clones and lacks some. The top ten clones hold under 0.55% of a sample with about 210,000 clones, more than 30% of them seen once. This clone was counted a few times. Its matching antigen is unknown. The receptor's source is a human donor with alopecia areata. The chain joins TRBV29-1 to TRBJ2-7; D not resolved. The source was CD4+ T cells sorted from blood, collected at approximately week 30, from a patient treated with tofacitinib. CDR3 amino acids: CSVEFSDRTYEQYF. Written as DNA, the CDR3 is TGCAGCGTTGAGTTTTCGGATCGAACCTACGAGCAGTACTTC.